The 21 T cell receptor beta chains below come from one sample, sequenced in a study of T cell repertoires in cytomegalovirus infection. TCRdb redid the calling of the reads with MiXCR, one entry per CDR3 protein. The top ten clones hold approximately 51% of a sample with a few hundred thousand distinct CDR3 sequences, over 15% of them seen once. The sample comprised CD8+ T cells from PBMCs. The source of these receptors is a human donor in good health (CMV status not recorded). Some clones in this sample may be carry-over from other donors' samples.

The chain joins TRBV19 to TRBJ1-5; D may be TRBD1 (6 bases). The CDR3 extends over 15 amino acids. Germline CDR1 is LNHDA and CDR2 is SQIVND (reference sequence). V gave up 3 bases and J gave up 1 base, with 10 bases separating them. The CDR3 reads CASSIGTLSNQPQHF. The CDR3 DNA reads as TGTGCCAGTAGTATTGGGACACTGAGCAATCAGCCCCAGCATTTT.

This clonotype was seen only once. The rearrangement links TRBV7-2 to TRBJ2-1, with D perhaps matching TRBD2 (6 bases). The V end was cut by 2 bases, the J end by 5 bases, with 13 bases between. CDR1 is SGHTA, CDR2 FQGNSA, per germline. This CDR3 has 15 amino acids. The CDR3 nucleotides are TGTGCCAGCAGCTTATTTGGCGGGGCGAACAATGAGCAGTTCTTC. Amino acids: CASSLFGGANNEQFF.

This clonotype was detected only a few times. The V call is TRBV3-1, the J call TRBJ2-3; D is ambiguous. The V gene lost 2 bases and the J gene lost 0 bases, with 18 bases spanning the gap. CDR1 is LGHDT, CDR2 YNNKEL, per germline (reference sequence). The CDR3 covers 18 residues. The DNA for the CDR3 is TGTGCCAGCAGCCAAAAGATACTCGCCCCAGCAAGCACAGATACGCAGTATTTT. Translation: CASSQKILAPASTDTQYF.

This clonotype was seen a few times. The chain has TRBV7-9 and TRBJ2-1, with D unclear. Trimming left V 6 bases short and J 8 bases short, with 8 bases between. Germline assignment: CDR1 SEHNR and CDR2 FQNEAQ (reference sequence). The length of the CDR3 is 11 residues. Written as DNA, the CDR3 is TGTGCCAGCAGGCTAGACGATGAGCAGTTCTTC. Amino acids: CASRLDDEQFF. The full variable domain, its missing parts supplied by reference TRBV7-9 and TRBJ2-1, is DTGVSQNPRHKITKRGQNVTFRCDPISEHNRLYWYRQTLGQGPEFLTYFQNEAQLEKSRLLSDRFSAERPKGSFSTLEIQRTEQGDSAMYLCASRLDDEQFFGPGTRLTVL.

The J gene is TRBJ2-5, the V gene TRBV20-1; 14 positions agree with TRBD2. Trimming removed 1 base from V and 0 bases from J; junction bases left unmatched: 4. The CDR3 has 17 residues. Per the germline V gene, CDR1 is DFQATT and CDR2 is SNEGSKA (reference sequence). In DNA, the CDR3 is TGCAGTGCTAGAGCTACGGGACTAGCGGGGGACCAAGAGACCCAGTACTTC. It is translated as CSARATGLAGDQETQYF.

This clonotype came up a few times. The gene calls are TRBV24-1 and TRBJ2-3; tentatively, D is TRBD2 (5 bases). The germline gives CDR1 KGHDR, CDR2 SFDVKD. The V gene lost 6 bases and the J gene lost 5 bases, with 8 bases spanning the gap. The CDR3 is 12 amino acids. This CDR3 is CATSYGGDTQYF. The CDR3 DNA is TGTGCCACCAGTTATGGAGGAGATACGCAGTATTTT.

V and J are TRBV18 and TRBJ1-1; possibly TRBD1 for D (6 bases). Trimming took 0 bases from V and 8 from J, leaving 13 bases between them. The germline V gene encodes CDR1 KGHSH and CDR2 LQKENI. The CDR3 runs 14 residues. CDR3 DNA sequence: TGTGCCAGCTCACCACCGGTCGGGGGCCTCGAAGCTTTCTTT. This translates into CASSPPVGGLEAFF.

The chain recombines TRBV19 with TRBJ1-1; maybe TRBD1 (6 bases). This CDR3 comprises 13 residues. The germline gives CDR1 LNHDA, CDR2 SQIVND (reference sequence). V lost 6 bases to trimming and J lost 6 bases, with 14 bases between them. The CDR3 here is CASSPGALPEAFF. The CDR3 bases are TGTGCCAGTAGCCCAGGGGCCCTTCCTGAAGCTTTCTTT.

With regard to this clonotype: A clone one base away is much larger, so this may be a read error. This chain connects TRBV2 to TRBJ1-1; D not resolved. The V gene's germline CDR1 is SNHLY and CDR2 FYNNEI. The CDR3 sequence is 11 residues long. CDR3 amino acids: CSSTTRTEAFF. CDR3 sequence (DNA): TGTTCCAGCACCACAAGGACTGAAGCTTTCTTT. Full variable domain (rest looked up from reference TRBV2 and TRBJ1-1): EPEVTQTPSHQVTQMGQEVILRCVPISNHLYFYWYRQILGQKVEFLVSFYNNEISEKSEIFDDQFSVERPDGSNFTLKIRSTKLEDSAMYFCSSTTRTEAFFGQGTRLTVV.

The table lists this clonotype with many counts. The V call is TRBV7-8, the J call TRBJ2-5; D possibly matches TRBD1 or TRBD2 (5 bases each). Germline assignment: CDR1 SGHVS and CDR2 FQNEAQ. CDR3 length: 13 residues. V was trimmed by 7 bases and J by 4 bases, leaving 13 bases between them. The CDR3 DNA sequence: TGTGCCAGCATACTAGGGGTCGGAGAGACCCAGTACTTC. Translation gives CASILGVGETQYF.

The chain uses TRBV4-2 and TRBJ2-7; possible D gene TRBD1, 6 bases. The germline V gene has CDR1 LGHNA and CDR2 YNFKEQ. V lost 0 bases and J 5 bases, leaving 17 bases between the germline ends. This CDR3 has 16 amino acids. The CDR3 nucleotides read TGTGCCAGCAGCCAAGATTGGGGGCAGCCCGGGGACGAGCAGTACTTC. Protein: CASSQDWGQPGDEQYF.

The chain employs TRBV29-1 and TRBJ2-6; maybe TRBD1 (6 bases). Germline V gene lookup returns CDR1 SQVTM and CDR2 ANQGSEA. The CDR3 extends over 14 amino acids. V was trimmed by 7 bases and J by 2 bases, leaving 12 bases between them. CDR3 nucleotide sequence: TGCAGCGCCTACACAGGGACTGGGGCCAACGTCCTGACTTTC. Translated: CSAYTGTGANVLTF.

This clonotype was detected only a few times. The chain couples TRBV5-1 to TRBJ2-1; possible D gene TRBD2, 5 bases. Trimming pared 3 bases from V and 7 bases from J, leaving 17 bases between. CDR3 length: 15 residues. Germline CDR1 is SGHRS and CDR2 is YFSETQ. CDR3 DNA: TGCGCCAGCAGCTCCCCGGGCAGGCTAGCAAATGAGCAGTTCTTC. As protein: CASSSPGRLANEQFF.

The sample holds a few counts of this clonotype. This rearrangement joins TRBV7-9 to TRBJ1-4; D is undetermined. Between the trimmed V and J ends, which lost 3 bases and 3 bases, there was a span of 11 bases. The CDR3 loop spans 15 amino acids. CDR1 is SEHNR and CDR2 is FQNEAQ in the germline V gene (reference sequence). The CDR3: CASSLEEEANEKLFF. The CDR3 DNA reads as TGTGCCAGCAGCTTGGAGGAGGAAGCTAATGAAAAACTGTTTTTT. Full variable domain (missing parts from reference TRBV7-9 and TRBJ1-4): DTGVSQNPRHKITKRGQNVTFRCDPISEHNRLYWYRQTLGQGPEFLTYFQNEAQLEKSRLLSDRFSAERPKGSFSTLEIQRTEQGDSAMYLCASSLEEEANEKLFFGSGTQLSVL.

The chain employs TRBV6-5 and TRBJ1-1; tentative D call: TRBD1 (5 bases). Trimming removed 6 bases from V and 0 bases from J, with 23 bases in between. The CDR3 extends over 18 amino acids. Germline lookup yields CDR1 MNHEY and CDR2 SVGAGI. CDR3 protein: CASRLTGYPNPMNTEAFF. In DNA form, the CDR3 reads TGTGCCAGCAGGCTAACAGGCTACCCCAACCCTATGAACACTGAAGCTTTCTTT.

The sample holds a few counts of this clonotype. The genes are TRBV27 and TRBJ2-1, with D maybe TRBD2 (5 bases). Deletions cut 0 bases from V and 12 bases from J, with 12 bases between. The germline CDR1 and CDR2 sequences are MNHEY and SMNVEV (reference sequence). This CDR3 comprises 13 residues. CDR3 amino acids: CASSLSSGSRQFF. For the CDR3, the DNA is TGTGCCAGCAGTTTATCAAGCGGAAGTCGGCAGTTCTTC.

This clonotype came up many times. The V call is TRBV7-6, the J call TRBJ2-7; D could derive from TRBD1 or TRBD2 (6 bases each). Germline CDR1 reads SGHVS; CDR2 reads FNYEAQ. V was cut by 2 bases and J by 4 bases, with 12 bases left in between. CDR3 length: 14 residues. The CDR3 here is CASSLSGAPYEQYF. The CDR3 region has the DNA TGTGCCAGCAGCTTATCGGGGGCGCCTTACGAGCAGTACTTC.

This clonotype was counted at least ten times. In DNA form, the CDR3 reads TGTGCCAGCAGTCACGGGACAGTCCGGGAGACCCAGTACTTC. It specifies CASSHGTVRETQYF. The V call is TRBV6-2 or TRBV6-3, the J call TRBJ2-5; TRBD1 matches 7 bases. The CDR3 sequence is 14 residues long. V was clipped by 5 bases and J by 5 bases; unmatched bases: 8. Per the germline V gene, CDR1 is MNHEY and CDR2 is SVGEGT.

This clonotype was picked up many times. The chain combines TRBV7-2 with TRBJ2-5, with 9 nucleotides matching TRBD1. Germline V gene data show CDR1 as SGHTA and CDR2 as FQGNSA. Trimming cost V 5 bases and J 5 bases; bases outside gene matches: 9. CDR3 length equals 15 residues. This chain's CDR3 is CASSLRDRVWETQYF. DNA for the CDR3: TGTGCCAGCAGCCTACGGGACAGGGTTTGGGAGACCCAGTACTTC.

The chain combines TRBV20-1 with TRBJ1-2; TRBD1 matches at 9 bases. The V and J ends lost 0 bases and 5 bases, in that order; junction bases with no gene match: 13. CDR3 length: 17 amino acids. The germline V gene encodes CDR1 DFQATT and CDR2 SNEGSKA (reference sequence). The CDR3 spells CSARDRAPRDREYGYTF. CDR3 in DNA: TGCAGTGCTAGAGACCGAGCCCCTCGGGACAGGGAGTATGGCTACACCTTC.

The rearrangement joins TRBV12-3 or TRBV12-4 to TRBJ2-3; 7 bases map to TRBD2. The V gene end was trimmed by 6 bases and the J gene end by 14 bases; junction bases not matched to a gene: 14. The CDR3 contains 13 residues. DNA for the CDR3: TGTGCCAGCAGCGACGGAGTGGGGAGGGCAAGGTATTTT. Translation gives CASSDGVGRARYF.